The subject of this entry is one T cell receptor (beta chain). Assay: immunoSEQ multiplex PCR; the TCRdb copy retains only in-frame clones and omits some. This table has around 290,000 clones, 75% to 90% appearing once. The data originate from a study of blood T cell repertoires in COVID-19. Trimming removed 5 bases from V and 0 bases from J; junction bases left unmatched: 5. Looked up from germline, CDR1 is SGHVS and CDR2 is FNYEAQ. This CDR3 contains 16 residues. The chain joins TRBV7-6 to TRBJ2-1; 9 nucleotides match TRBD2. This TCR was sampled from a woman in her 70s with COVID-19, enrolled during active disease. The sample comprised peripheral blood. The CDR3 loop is CASSRTSASSYNEQFF. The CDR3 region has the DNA TGTGCCAGCAGCCGGACTAGCGCGAGCTCCTACAATGAGCAGTTCTTC.